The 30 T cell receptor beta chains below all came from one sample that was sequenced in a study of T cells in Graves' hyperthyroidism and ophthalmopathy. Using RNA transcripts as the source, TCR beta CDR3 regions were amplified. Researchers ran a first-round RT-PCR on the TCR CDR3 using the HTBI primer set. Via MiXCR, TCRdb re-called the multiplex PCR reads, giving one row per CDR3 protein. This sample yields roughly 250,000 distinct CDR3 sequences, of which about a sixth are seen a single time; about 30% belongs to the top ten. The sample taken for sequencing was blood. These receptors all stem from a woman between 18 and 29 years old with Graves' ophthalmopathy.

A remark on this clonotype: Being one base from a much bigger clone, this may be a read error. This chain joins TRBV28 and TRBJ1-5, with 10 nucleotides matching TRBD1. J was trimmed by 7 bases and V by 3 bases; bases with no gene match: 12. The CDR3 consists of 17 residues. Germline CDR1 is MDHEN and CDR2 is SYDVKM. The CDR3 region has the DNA TGTGCCAGCAGTTTTACCCGGACAGGGGGAAGTCGGCAGCCCCAGCATTTT. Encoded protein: CASSFTRTGGSRQPQHF.

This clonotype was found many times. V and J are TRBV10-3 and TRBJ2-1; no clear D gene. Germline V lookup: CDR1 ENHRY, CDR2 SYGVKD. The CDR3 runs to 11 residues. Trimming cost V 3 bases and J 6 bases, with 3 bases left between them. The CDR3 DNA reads TGTGCCATCAGTGAAATCAATGAGCAGTTCTTC. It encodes CAISEINEQFF.

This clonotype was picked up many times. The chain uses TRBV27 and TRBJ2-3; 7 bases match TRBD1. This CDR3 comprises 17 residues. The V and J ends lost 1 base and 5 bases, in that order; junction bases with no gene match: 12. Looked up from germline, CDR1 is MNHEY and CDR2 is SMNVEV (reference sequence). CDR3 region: CASSLFPHRQGRDTQYF. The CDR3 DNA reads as TGTGCCAGCAGTTTATTTCCCCACCGACAGGGCCGAGATACGCAGTATTTT.

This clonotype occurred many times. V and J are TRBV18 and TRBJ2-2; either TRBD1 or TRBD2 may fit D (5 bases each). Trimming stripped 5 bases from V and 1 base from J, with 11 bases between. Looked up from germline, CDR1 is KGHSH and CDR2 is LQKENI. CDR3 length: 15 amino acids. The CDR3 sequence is CASSVGTVNTGELFF. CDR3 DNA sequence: TGTGCCAGCTCAGTAGGGACGGTGAACACCGGGGAGCTGTTTTTT.

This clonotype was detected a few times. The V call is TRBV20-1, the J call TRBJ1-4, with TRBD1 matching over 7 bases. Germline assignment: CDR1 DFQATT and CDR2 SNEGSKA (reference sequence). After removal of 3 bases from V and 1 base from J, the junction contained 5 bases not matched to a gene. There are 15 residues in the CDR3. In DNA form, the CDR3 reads TGCAGTGCTAGGACAGGGAGTGAAACTAATGAAAAACTGTTTTTT. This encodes CSARTGSETNEKLFF.

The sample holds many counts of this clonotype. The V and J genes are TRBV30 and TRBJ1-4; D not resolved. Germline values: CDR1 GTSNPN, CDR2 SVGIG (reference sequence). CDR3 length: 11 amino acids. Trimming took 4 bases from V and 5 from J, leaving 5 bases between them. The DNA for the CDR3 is TGTGCCTGGAACATGAATGAAAAACTGTTTTTT. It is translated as CAWNMNEKLFF.

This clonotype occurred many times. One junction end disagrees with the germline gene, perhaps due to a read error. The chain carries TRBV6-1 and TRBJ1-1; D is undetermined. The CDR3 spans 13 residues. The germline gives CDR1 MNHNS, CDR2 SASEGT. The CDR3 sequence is CASSVRFRTEAFF. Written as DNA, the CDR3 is TGTGCCAGTAGTGTACGGTTTAGGACTGAAGCTTTCTTT.

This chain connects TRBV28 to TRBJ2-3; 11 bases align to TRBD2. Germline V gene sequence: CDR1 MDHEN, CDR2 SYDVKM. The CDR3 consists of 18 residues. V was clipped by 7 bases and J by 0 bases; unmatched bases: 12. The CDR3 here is CASNPTVRTSGSTDTQYF. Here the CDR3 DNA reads TGTGCCAGCAACCCAACGGTGAGGACTAGCGGGAGCACAGATACGCAGTATTTT.

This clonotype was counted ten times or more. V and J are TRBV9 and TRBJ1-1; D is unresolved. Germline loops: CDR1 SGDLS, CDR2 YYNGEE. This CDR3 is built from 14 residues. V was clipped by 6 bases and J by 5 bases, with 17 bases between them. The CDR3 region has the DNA TGTGCCAGCATGTCGGGCCCTACGGGTACTGAAGCTTTCTTT. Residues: CASMSGPTGTEAFF.

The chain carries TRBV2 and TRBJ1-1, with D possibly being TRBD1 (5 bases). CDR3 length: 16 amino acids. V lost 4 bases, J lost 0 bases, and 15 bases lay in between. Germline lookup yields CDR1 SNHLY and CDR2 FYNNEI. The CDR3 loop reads CASSGSGVELNTEAFF. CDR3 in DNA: TGTGCCAGCAGTGGATCGGGGGTTGAATTGAACACTGAAGCTTTCTTT.

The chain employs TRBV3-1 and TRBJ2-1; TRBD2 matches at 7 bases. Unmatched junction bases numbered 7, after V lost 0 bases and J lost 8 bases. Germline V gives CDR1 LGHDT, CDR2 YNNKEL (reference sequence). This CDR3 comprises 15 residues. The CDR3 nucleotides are TGTGCCAGCAGCCAAGATCGAGACGGGAGGTATGAGCAGTTCTTC. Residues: CASSQDRDGRYEQFF.

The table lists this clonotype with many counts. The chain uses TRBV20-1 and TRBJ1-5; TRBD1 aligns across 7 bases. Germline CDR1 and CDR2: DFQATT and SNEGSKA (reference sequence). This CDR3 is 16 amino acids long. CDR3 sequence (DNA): TGCAGGGCGTCGGACATGGAACAGGGGAATGTCGAGCCCCAGCATTTT. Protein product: CRASDMEQGNVEPQHF.

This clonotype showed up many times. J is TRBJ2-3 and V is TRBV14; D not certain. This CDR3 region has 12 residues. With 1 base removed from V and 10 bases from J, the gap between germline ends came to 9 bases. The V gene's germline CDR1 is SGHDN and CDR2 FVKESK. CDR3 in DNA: TGTGCCAGCAGCCAAGCTGTGCACGCGCAGTATTTT. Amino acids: CASSQAVHAQYF.

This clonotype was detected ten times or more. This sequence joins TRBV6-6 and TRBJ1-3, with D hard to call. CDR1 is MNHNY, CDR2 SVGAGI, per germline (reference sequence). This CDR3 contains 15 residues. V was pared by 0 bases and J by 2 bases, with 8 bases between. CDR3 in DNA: TGTGCCAGCAGTTACTCTGCAGGCGCTGGAAACACCATATATTTT. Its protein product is CASSYSAGAGNTIYF.

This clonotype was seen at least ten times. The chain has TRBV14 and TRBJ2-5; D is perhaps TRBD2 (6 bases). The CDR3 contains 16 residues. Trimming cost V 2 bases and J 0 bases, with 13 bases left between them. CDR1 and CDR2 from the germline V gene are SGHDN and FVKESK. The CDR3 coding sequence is TGTGCCAGCAGCCAAAGAGCGGAGGGGTACCAAGAGACCCAGTACTTC. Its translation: CASSQRAEGYQETQYF.

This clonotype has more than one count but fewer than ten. The CDR3 region is CSVDPRNTGELFF. The CDR3 nucleotides are TGCAGCGTTGATCCCAGGAACACCGGGGAGCTGTTTTTT. V gene TRBV29-1 combines with J gene TRBJ2-2; D remains ambiguous. CDR3 length: 13 amino acids. The germline V gene encodes CDR1 SQVTM and CDR2 ANQGSEA. Trimming pared 3 bases from V and 1 base from J, leaving 6 bases between.

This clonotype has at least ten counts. CDR3 protein: CASSSTIVGYEQYF. The CDR3 DNA sequence: TGTGCCAGCAGCTCCACCATAGTCGGTTACGAGCAGTACTTC. V usage is TRBV7-9 and J usage is TRBJ2-7; D gene unclear. V shed 4 bases and J shed 4 bases, with 14 bases lying between them. The CDR3 loop spans 14 amino acids. Per germline, CDR1 SEHNR and CDR2 FQNEAQ (reference sequence).

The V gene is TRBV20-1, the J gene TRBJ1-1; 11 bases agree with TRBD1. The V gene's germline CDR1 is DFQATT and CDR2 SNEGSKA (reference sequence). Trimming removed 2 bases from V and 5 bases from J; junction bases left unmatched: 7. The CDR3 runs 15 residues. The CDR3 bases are TGCAGTGCTAGACCGCCGGACAGGGGGCCTACTGAAGCTTTCTTT. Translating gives CSARPPDRGPTEAFF.

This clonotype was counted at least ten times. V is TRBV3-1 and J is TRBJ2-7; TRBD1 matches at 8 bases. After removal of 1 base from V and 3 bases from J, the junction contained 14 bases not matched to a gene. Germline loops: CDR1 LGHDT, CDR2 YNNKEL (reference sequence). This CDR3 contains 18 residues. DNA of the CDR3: TGTGCCAGCAGCCAAGGTCTGGACAGGGTATCCATGCACTACGAGCAGTACTTC. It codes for CASSQGLDRVSMHYEQYF.

This CDR3 reads CASSMQDQPQHF. The CDR3, as DNA: TGTGCCAGTAGTATGCAAGACCAGCCCCAGCATTTT. This chain joins TRBV19 and TRBJ1-5; D gene uncertain. Between the trimmed V and J ends, which lost 3 bases and 7 bases, there was a span of 7 bases. CDR3 length: 12 residues. From germline, CDR1 is LNHDA and CDR2 SQIVND (reference sequence).

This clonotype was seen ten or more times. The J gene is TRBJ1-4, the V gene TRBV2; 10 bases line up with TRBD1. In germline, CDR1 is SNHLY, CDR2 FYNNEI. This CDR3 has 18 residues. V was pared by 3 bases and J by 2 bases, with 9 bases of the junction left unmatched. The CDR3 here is CASSDGPGTGVTNEKLFF. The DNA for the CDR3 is TGTGCCAGCAGTGACGGTCCCGGGACAGGGGTCACTAATGAAAAACTGTTTTTT.

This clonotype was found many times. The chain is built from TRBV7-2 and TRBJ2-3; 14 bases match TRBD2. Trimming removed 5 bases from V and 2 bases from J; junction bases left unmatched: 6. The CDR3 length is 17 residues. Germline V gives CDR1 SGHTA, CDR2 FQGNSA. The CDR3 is CASSARLAGGITDTQYF. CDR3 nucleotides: TGTGCCAGCAGCGCCCGACTAGCGGGAGGGATCACAGATACGCAGTATTTT. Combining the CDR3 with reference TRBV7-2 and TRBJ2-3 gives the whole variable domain GAGVSQSPSNKVTEKGKDVELRCDPISGHTALYWYRQSLGQGLEFLIYFQGNSAPDKSGLPSDRFSAERTGGSVSTLTIQRTQQEDSAVYLCASSARLAGGITDTQYFGPGTRLTVL.

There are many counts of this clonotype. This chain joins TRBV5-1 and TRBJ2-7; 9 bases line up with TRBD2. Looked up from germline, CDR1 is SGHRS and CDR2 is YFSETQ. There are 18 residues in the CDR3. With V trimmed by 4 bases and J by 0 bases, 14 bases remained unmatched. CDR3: CASSPQASLAGYSYEQYF. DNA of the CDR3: TGCGCCAGCAGCCCTCAGGCTTCTCTAGCGGGATACTCCTACGAGCAGTACTTC.

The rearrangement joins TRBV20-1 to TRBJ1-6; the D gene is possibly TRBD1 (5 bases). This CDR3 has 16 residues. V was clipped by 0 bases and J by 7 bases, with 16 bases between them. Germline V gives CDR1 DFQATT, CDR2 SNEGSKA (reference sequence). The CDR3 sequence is CSARDFGALRNSPLHF. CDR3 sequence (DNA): TGCAGTGCTAGAGATTTTGGGGCTTTGAGGAATTCACCCCTCCACTTT.

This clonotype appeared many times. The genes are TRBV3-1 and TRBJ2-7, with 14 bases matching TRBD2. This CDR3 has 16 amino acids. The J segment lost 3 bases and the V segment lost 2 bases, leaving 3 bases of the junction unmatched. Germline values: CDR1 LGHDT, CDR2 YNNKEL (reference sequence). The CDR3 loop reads CASSQIGTSGSYEQYF. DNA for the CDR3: TGTGCCAGCAGCCAAATCGGGACTAGCGGGAGCTACGAGCAGTACTTC.

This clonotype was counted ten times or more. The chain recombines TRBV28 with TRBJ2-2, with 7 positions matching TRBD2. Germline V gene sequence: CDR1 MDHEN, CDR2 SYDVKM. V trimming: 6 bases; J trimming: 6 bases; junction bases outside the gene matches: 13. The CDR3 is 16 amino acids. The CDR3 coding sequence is TGTGCCAGCAGCCCTCCCGGGGGGACTGTAGCCGGGGAGCTGTTTTTT. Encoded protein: CASSPPGGTVAGELFF.

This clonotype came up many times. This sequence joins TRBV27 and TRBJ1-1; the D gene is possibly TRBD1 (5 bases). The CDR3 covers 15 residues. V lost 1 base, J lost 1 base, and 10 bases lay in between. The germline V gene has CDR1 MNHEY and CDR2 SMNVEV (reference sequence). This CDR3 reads CASSLLGDGNTEAFF. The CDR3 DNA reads TGTGCCAGCAGTTTATTGGGGGACGGGAACACTGAAGCTTTCTTT.

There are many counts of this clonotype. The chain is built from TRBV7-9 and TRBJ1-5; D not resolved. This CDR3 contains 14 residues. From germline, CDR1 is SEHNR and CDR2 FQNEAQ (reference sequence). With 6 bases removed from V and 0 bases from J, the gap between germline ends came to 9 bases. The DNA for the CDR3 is TGTGCCAGCAGTTTGGGAAATAGCAATCAGCCCCAGCATTTT. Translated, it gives CASSLGNSNQPQHF. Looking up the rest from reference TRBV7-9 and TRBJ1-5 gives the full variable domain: DTGVSQNPRHKITKRGQNVTFRCDPISEHNRLYWYRQTLGQGPEFLTYFQNEAQLEKSRLLSDRFSAERPKGSFSTLEIQRTEQGDSAMYLCASSLGNSNQPQHFGDGTRLSIL.

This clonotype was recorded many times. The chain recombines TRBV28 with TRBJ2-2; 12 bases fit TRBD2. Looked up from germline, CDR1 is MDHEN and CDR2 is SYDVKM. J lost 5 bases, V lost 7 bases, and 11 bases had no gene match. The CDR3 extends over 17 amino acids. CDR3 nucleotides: TGTGCCAGCATCGGGCTAGCGGGGGGGCCTCGGACCGGGGAGCTGTTTTTT. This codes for CASIGLAGGPRTGELFF.

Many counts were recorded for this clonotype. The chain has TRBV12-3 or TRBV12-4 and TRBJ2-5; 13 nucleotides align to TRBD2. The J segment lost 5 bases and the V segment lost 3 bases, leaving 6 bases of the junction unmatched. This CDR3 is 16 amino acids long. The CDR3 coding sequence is TGTGCCAGCAGTTTTAGGACTAGCGGGGGATCTGAGACCCAGTACTTC. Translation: CASSFRTSGGSETQYF.